This TCR beta chain was sequenced for a study of cytomegalovirus exposure and HLA in healthy donors. Study-wide results and caveats: V- and J-gene trimming of TCR beta was linked (in a later analysis) to a missense DCLRE1C variant. Serostatus for CMV was the only available immune exposure information.

Primers for the PCR totalled 60 Vbeta and 13 Jbeta. Method: immunoSEQ multiplex PCR; TCRdb's copy keeps in-frame clones and lacks some. The sample yields 130,000 to 150,000 clones, about three quarters seen once. CDR3 length: 15 amino acids. In germline, CDR1 is MDHEN, CDR2 SYDVKM. V was cut by 2 bases and J by 0 bases, with 11 bases left in between. In its sample, this clone was seen once. Its antigen is not known. The sequenced material came from PBMCs. The origin of this receptor is a middle-aged man in good health and CMV-seropositive. The chain carries TRBV28 and TRBJ2-7; D unresolved. CDR3 sequence reads: CASSLRLLTSYEQYF. CDR3 coding DNA: TGTGCCAGCAGTTTACGCTTACTAACCTCCTACGAGCAGTACTTC. The full variable domain, rest sourced from reference TRBV28 and TRBJ2-7, is DVKVTQSSRYLVKRTGEKVFLECVQDMDHENMFWYRQDPGLGLRLIYFSYDVKMKEKGDIPEGYSVSREKKERFSLILESASTNQTSMYLCASSLRLLTSYEQYFGPGTRLTVT.